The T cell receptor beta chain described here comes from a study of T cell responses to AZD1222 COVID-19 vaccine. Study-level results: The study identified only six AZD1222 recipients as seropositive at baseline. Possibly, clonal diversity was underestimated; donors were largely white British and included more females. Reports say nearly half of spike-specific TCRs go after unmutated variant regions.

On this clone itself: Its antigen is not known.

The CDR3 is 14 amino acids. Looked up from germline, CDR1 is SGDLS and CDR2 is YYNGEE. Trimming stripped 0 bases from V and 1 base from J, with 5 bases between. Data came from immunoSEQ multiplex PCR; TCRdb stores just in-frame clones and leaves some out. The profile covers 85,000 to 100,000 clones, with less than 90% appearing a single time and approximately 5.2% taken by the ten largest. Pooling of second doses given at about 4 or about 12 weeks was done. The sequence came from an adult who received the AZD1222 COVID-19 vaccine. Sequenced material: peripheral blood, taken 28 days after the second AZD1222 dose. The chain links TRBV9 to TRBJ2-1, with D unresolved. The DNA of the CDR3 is TGTGCCAGCAGCGTAGGAGGATCCTACAATGAGCAGTTCTTC. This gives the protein CASSVGGSYNEQFF.